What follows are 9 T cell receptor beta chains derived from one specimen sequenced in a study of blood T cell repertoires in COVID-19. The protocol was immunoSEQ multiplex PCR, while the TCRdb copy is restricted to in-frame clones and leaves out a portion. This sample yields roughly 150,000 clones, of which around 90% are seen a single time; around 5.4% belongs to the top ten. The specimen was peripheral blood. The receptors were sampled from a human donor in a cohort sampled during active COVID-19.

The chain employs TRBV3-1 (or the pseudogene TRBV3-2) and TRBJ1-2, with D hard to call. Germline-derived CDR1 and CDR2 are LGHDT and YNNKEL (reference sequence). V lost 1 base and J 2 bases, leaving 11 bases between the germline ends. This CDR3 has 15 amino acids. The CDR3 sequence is CASSQVIGKNYGYTF. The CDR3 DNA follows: TGTGCCAGCAGCCAAGTTATCGGGAAAAACTATGGCTACACCTTC.

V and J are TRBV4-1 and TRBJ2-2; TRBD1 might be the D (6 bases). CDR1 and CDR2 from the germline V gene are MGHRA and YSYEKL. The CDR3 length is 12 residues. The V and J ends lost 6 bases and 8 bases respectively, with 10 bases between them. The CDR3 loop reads CASRDSSGELFF. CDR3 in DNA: TGCGCCAGCAGGGACAGTTCTGGGGAGCTGTTTTTT.

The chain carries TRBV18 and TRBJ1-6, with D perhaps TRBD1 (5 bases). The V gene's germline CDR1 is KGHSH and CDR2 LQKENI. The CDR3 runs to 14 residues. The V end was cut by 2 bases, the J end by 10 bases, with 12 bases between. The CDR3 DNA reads TGTGCCAGCTCACCAGGGGACGGGGGGTCACCCCTCCACTTT. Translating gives CASSPGDGGSPLHF.

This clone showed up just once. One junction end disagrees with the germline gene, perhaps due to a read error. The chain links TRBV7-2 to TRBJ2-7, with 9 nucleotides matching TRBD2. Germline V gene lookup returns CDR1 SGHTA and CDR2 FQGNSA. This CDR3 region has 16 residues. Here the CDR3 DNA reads TGTGCCAGCAGGTTAGAGCGGGGGGCCGGCTCCTACGAGCAGTACTTC. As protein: CASRLERGAGSYEQYF. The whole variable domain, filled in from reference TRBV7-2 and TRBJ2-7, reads GAGVSQSPSNKVTEKGKDVELRCDPISGHTALYWYRQSLGQGLEFLIYFQGNSAPDKSGLPSDRFSAERTGGSVSTLTIQRTQQEDSAVYLCASRLERGAGSYEQYFGPGTRLTVT.

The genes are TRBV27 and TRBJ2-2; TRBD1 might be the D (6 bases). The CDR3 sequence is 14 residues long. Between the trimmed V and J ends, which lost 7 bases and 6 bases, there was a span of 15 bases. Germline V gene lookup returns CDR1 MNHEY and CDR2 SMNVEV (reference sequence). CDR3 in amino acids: CASKAGDESGELFF. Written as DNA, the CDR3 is TGTGCCAGCAAGGCAGGGGACGAATCCGGGGAGCTGTTTTTT.

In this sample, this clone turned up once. The CDR3 DNA reads as TGTGCCAGCAGTGACAGGAGCTCCTATAATTCACCCCTCCACTTT. Amino acid sequence: CASSDRSSYNSPLHF. The chain has TRBV6-2 or TRBV6-3 and TRBJ1-6; a weak D match, TRBD1 (6 bases). CDR1 and CDR2 (germline): MNHEY, SVGEGT. The germline V and J ends were trimmed by 5 bases and 0 bases, with 8 bases remaining between them. The CDR3 contains 15 residues.

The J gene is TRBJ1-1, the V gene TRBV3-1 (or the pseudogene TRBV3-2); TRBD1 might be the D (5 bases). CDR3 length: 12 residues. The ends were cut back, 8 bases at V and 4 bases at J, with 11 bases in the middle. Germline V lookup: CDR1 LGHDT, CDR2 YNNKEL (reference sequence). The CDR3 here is CASRGLGTEAFF. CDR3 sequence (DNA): TGTGCCAGCCGGGGGTTGGGCACTGAAGCTTTCTTT.

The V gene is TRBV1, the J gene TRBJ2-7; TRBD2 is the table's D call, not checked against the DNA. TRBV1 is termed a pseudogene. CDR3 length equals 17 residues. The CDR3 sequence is CTSSQDPRSGGAAEQYF. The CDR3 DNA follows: TGCACCAGCAGCCAAGACCCCAGGAGCGGGGGGGCGGCCGAGCAGTACTTC.

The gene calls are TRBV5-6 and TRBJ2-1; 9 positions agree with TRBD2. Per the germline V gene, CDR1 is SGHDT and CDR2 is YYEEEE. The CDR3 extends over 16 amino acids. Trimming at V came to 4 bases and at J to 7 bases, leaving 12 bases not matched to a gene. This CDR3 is CASSPPAGGPGNEQFF. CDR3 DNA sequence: TGTGCCAGCAGCCCCCCTGCGGGGGGGCCTGGGAATGAGCAGTTCTTC.